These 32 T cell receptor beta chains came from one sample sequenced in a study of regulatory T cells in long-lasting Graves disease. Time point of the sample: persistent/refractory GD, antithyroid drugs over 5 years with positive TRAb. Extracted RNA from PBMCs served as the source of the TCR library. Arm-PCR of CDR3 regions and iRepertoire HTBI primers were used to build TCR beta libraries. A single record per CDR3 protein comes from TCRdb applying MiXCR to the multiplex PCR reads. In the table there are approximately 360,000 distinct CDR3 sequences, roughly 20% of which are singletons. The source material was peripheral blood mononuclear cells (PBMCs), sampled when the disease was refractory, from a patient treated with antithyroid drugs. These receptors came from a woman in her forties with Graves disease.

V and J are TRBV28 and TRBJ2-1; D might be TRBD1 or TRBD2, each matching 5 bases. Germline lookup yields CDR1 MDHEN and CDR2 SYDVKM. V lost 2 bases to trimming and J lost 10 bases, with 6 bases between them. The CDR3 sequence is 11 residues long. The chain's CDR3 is CASSLEGEQFF. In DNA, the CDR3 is TGTGCCAGCAGTTTAGAGGGGGAGCAGTTCTTC.

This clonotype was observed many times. CDR3 protein: CASSLVAGAETQYF. The CDR3 bases are TGTGCCAGCAGCTTAGTGGCAGGGGCCGAGACCCAGTACTTC. The rearrangement links TRBV7-6 to TRBJ2-5, with D possibly TRBD1 on 6 matching bases. V was clipped by 1 base and J by 5 bases, with 11 bases between them. CDR1 is SGHVS, CDR2 FNYEAQ, per germline. This CDR3 is 14 amino acids long. Full variable domain (missing parts from reference TRBV7-6 and TRBJ2-5): GAGVSQSPRYKVTKRGQDVALRCDPISGHVSLYWYRQALGQGPEFLTYFNYEAQQDKSGLPNDRFSAERPEGSISTLTIQRTEQRDSAMYRCASSLVAGAETQYFGPGTRLLVL.

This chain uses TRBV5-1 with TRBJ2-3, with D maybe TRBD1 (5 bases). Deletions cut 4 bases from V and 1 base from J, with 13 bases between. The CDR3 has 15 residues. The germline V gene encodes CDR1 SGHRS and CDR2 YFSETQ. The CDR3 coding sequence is TGCGCCAGCAGCCTTGGTGAAGGGGGCACAGATACGCAGTATTTT. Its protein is CASSLGEGGTDTQYF.

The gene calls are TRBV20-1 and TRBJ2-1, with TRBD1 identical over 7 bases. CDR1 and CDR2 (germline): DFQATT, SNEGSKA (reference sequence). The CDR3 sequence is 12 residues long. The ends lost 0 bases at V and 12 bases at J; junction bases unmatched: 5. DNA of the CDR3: TGCAGTGCTAGAGATCCCCGGACAGGGCAGTTCTTC. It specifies CSARDPRTGQFF.

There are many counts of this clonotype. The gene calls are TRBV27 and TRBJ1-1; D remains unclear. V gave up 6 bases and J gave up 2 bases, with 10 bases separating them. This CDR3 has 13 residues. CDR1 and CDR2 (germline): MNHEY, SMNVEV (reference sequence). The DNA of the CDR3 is TGTGCCAGCAGGGGGAACCTTAACACTGAAGCTTTCTTT. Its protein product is CASRGNLNTEAFF.

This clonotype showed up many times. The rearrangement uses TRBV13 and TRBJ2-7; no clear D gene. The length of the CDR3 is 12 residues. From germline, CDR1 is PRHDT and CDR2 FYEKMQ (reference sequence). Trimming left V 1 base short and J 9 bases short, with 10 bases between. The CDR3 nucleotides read TGTGCCAGCAGCTTAGCGGCTTCCCTGCAGTACTTC. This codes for CASSLAASLQYF.

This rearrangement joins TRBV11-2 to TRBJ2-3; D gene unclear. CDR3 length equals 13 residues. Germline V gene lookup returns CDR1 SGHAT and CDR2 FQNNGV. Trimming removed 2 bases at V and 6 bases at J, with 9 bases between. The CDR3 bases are TGTGCCAGCAGCTTACAAGGATCCGATACGCAGTATTTT. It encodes CASSLQGSDTQYF.

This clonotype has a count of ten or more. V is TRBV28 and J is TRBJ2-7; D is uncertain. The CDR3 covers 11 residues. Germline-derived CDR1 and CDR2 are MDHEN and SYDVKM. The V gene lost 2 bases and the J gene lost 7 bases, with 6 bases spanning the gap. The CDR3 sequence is CASSLRWEQYF. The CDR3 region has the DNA TGTGCCAGCAGTTTACGGTGGGAGCAGTACTTC.

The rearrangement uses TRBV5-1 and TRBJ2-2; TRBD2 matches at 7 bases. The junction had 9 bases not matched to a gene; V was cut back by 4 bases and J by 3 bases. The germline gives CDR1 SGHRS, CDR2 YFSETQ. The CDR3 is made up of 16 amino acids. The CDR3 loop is CASSAILAGDTGELFF. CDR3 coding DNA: TGCGCCAGCAGCGCTATTTTAGCGGGTGACACCGGGGAGCTGTTTTTT.

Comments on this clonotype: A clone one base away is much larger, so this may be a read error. The CDR3 coding sequence is TGTGCCAGCAGTGAAAGGGGGGGCAGCAGTTCTGGGGCCAACGTCCTGACTTTC. This translates into CASSERGGSSSGANVLTF. V is TRBV2 and J is TRBJ2-6; perhaps TRBD2 as D (7 bases). The germline CDR1 and CDR2 sequences are SNHLY and FYNNEI. This CDR3 comprises 18 residues. The germline V and J ends were trimmed by 2 bases and 1 base, with 15 bases remaining between them.

The CDR3 DNA is TGTGCCAGCAGCGGGTTAGCGGGGGGCCAGCCTTACAATGAGCAGTTCTTC. Translating gives CASSGLAGGQPYNEQFF. The chain uses TRBV9 and TRBJ2-1, with 10 bases lining up with TRBD2. The V and J ends lost 3 bases and 4 bases, in that order; junction bases with no gene match: 10. This CDR3 has 17 amino acids. Germline V CDR1 and CDR2: SGDLS, YYNGEE.

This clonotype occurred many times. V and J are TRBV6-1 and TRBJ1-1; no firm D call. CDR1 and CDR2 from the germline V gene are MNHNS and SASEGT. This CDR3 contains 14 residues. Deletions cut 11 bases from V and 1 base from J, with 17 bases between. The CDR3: CASIEGGRNTEAFF. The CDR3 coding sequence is TGTGCCTCGATTGAGGGTGGGCGGAACACTGAAGCTTTCTTT.

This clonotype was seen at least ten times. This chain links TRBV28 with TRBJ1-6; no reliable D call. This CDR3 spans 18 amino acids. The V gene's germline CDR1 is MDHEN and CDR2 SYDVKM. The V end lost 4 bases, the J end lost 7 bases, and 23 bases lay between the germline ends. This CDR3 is CASSYRYRDTNWNSPLHF. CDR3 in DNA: TGTGCCAGCAGTTATCGCTACCGGGATACTAATTGGAATTCACCCCTCCACTTT.

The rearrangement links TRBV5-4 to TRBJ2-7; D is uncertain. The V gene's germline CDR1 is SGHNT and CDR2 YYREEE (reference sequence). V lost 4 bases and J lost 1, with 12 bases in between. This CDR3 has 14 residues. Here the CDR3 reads CASSLNYFSYEQYF. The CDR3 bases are TGTGCCAGCAGCCTAAACTACTTTTCCTACGAGCAGTACTTC.

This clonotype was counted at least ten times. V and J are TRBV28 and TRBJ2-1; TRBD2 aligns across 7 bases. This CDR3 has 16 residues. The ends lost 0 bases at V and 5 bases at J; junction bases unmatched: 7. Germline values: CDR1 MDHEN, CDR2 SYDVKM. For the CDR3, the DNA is TGTGCCAGCAGTTTATGGCGGGAGTATATTAACAATGAGCAGTTCTTC. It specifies CASSLWREYINNEQFF.

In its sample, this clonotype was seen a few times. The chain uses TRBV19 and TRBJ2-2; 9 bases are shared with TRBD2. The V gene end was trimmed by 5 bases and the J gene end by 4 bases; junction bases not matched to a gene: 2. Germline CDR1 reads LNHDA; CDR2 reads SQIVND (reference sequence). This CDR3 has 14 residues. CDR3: CASSVTSGTGELFF. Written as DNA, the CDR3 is TGTGCCAGTAGTGTGACTAGCGGCACCGGGGAGCTGTTTTTT.

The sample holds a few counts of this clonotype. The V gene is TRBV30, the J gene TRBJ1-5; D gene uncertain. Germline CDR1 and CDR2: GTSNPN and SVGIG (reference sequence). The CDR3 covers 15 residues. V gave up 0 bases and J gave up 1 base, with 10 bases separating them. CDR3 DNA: TGTGCCTGGAGTGTAGGTGGGCAGAGCAATCAGCCCCAGCATTTT. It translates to CAWSVGGQSNQPQHF.

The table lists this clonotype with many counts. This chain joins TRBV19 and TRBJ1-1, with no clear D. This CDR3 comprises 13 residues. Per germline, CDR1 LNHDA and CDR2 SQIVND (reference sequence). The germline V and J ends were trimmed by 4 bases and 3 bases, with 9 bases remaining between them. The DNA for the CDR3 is TGTGCCAGTAGTACACAAAGGGACACTGAAGCTTTCTTT. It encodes CASSTQRDTEAFF.

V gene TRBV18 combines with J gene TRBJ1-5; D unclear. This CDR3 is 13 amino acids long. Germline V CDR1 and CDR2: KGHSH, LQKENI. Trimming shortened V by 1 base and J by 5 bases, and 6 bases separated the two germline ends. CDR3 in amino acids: CASSPHSDQPQHF. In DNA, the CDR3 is TGTGCCAGCTCACCACACTCCGATCAGCCCCAGCATTTT. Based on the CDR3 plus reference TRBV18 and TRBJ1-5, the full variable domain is NAGVMQNPRHLVRRRGQEARLRCSPMKGHSHVYWYRQLPEEGLKFMVYLQKENIIDESGMPKERFSAEFPKEGPSILRIQQVVRGDSAAYFCASSPHSDQPQHFGDGTRLSIL.

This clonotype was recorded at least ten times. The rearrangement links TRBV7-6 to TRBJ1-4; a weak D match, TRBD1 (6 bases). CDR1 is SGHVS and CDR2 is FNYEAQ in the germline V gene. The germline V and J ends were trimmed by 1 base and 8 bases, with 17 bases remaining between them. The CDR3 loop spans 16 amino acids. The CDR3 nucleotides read TGTGCCAGCAGCTTAGTTGGGGGGCTTGTTGGGGAAAAACTGTTTTTT. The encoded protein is CASSLVGGLVGEKLFF.

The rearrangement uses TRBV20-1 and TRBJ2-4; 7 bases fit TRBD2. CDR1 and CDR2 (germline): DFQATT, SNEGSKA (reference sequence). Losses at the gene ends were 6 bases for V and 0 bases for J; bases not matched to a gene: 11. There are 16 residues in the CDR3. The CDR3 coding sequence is TGCAGTGCCATAGATGGCGGGAGACCAGCCAAAAACATTCAGTACTTC. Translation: CSAIDGGRPAKNIQYF.

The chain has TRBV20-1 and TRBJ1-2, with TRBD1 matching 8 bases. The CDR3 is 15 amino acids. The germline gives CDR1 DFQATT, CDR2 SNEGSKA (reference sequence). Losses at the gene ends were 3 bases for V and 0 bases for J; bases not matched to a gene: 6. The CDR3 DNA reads TGCAGTGCTAGGCCCCCGGACAGGGCTAACTATGGCTACACCTTC. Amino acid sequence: CSARPPDRANYGYTF.

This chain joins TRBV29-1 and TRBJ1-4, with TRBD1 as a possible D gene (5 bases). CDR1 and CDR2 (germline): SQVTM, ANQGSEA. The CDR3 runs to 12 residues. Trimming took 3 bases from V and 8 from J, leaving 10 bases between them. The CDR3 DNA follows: TGCAGCGTTGAGGGGGAATCGGAAAAACTGTTTTTT. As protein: CSVEGESEKLFF.

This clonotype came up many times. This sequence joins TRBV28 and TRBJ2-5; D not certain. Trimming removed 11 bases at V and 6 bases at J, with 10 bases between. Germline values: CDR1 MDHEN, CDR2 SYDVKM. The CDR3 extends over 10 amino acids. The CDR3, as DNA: TGTGCCTGTGGGCTGAAGACCCAGTACTTC. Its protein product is CACGLKTQYF.

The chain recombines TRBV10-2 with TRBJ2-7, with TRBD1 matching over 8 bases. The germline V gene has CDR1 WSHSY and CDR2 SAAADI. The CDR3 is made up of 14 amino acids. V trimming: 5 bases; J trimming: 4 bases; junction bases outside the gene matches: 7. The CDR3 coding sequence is TGCGCCAGCAGTCAATCAGGGGGCGGGTACGAGCAGTACTTC. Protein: CASSQSGGGYEQYF.

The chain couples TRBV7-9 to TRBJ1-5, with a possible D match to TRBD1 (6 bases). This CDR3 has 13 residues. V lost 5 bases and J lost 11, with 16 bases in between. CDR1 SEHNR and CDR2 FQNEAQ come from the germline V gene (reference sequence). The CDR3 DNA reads TGTGCCAGCAGCCCGGGACACCGGATGGCCCAGCATTTT. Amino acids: CASSPGHRMAQHF.

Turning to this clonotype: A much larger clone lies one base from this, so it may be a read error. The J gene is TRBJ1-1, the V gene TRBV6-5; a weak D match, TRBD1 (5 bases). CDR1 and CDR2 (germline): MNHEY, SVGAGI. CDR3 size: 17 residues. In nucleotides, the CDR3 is TGTGCCATCAGTTACCCGCCGGTCCATACCGGGGGCACTGAAGCTTTCTTT. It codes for CAISYPPVHTGGTEAFF.

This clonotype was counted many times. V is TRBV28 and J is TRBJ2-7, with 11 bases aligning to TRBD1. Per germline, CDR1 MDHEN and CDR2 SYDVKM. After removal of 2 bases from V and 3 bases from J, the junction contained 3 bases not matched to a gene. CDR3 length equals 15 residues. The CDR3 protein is CASSLGDRGNYEQYF. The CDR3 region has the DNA TGTGCCAGCAGTTTAGGGGACAGGGGGAACTACGAGCAGTACTTC.

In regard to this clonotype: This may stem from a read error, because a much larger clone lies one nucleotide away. In nucleotides, the CDR3 is TGTGCCACCGATTCGACAGGGCCCGCCGGGGAGCTGTTTTTT. Protein: CATDSTGPAGELFF. The rearrangement links TRBV6-2 or TRBV6-3 to TRBJ2-2, with TRBD1 matching 7 bases. Germline V lookup: CDR1 MNHEY, CDR2 SVGEGT. This CDR3 spans 14 amino acids. V lost 10 bases to trimming and J lost 6 bases; unmatched junction nucleotides: 11.

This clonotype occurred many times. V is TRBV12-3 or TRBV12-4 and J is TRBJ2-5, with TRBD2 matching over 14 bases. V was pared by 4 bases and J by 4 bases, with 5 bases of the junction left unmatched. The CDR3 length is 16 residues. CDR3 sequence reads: CASSSGTSGSIETQYF. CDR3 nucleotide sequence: TGTGCCAGCAGTTCTGGGACTAGCGGGAGTATAGAGACCCAGTACTTC.

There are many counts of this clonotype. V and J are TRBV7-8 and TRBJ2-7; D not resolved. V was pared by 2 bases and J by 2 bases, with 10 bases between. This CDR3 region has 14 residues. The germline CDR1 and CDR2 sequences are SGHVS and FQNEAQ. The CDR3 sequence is CASSLNKLTYEQYF. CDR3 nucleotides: TGTGCCAGCAGCTTAAACAAACTTACCTACGAGCAGTACTTC. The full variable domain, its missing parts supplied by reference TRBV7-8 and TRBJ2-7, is GAGVSQSPRYKVAKRGQDVALRCDPISGHVSLFWYQQALGQGPEFLTYFQNEAQLDKSGLPSDRFFAERPEGSVSTLKIQRTQQEDSAVYLCASSLNKLTYEQYFGPGTRLTVT.

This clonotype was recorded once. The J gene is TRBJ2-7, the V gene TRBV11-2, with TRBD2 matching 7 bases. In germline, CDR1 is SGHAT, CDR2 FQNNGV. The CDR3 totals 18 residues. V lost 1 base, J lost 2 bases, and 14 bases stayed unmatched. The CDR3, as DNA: TGTGCCAGCAGCTTAGTAGATTGGCGGGAGAGGGCCCCCTACGAGCAGTACTTC. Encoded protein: CASSLVDWRERAPYEQYF.